The source of this T cell receptor (beta chain) is a study of blood T cells in healthy people across ages (dated by TCRdb to 2015 to 2017). Looking at the study overall: In model experiments, roughly one uniquely barcoded TCR beta cDNA molecule per two T cells was captured by template switching. The study analyzed two additional independent replicas of 1 million unique cDNA reads from the same blood draw for two donors, one aged 18 to 29 and one aged 80 or older. The donors were split into four age groups: young (average around 16 years), middle-aged (roughly 39), aged (about 56) and long-lived (approximately 80). To avoid experimental bias, donors of different ages were randomly spread across the sequencing lanes. Age-related changes in TCR beta repertoire diversity were measured in the study by deep sequencing normalized with unique cDNA molecular identifiers. Study-wide conclusions, independent of this receptor: Bulk unsorted PBMC profiling prevented conclusive comparison of naive and antigen-experienced compartments. Because donor CMV infection status was unknown, age-related changes in expanded clonotypes were potentially confounded. Estimates of total diversity from one million sequenced T cells were regarded as lower bounds and underestimates. There was a strong correlation between observed TCR beta diversity and the percentage of naive T cells measured by flow cytometry. As age increased, observed TCR beta diversity per million T cells dropped in a roughly linear way, and a significant reduction was already evident by age around 41. Compared with the aged group, the long-lived group had more naive CD4+ T cells, fewer expanded clones and increased TCR diversity, a pattern suggesting age selection.

Germline trimming amounts to 3 bases on V and 8 bases on J, with 7 as the count of junction bases outside the gene matches. The CDR3 numbers 15 residues from cysteine through phenylalanine. Just the 45-base CDR3 DNA is kept, in frame starting at base 1. The donors were roughly 39 Caucasian individuals from Russia, aged roughly 6 to 90 years, who were systemically healthy. Each donor gave about 9.8 milliliters of peripheral blood, drawn into EDTA-treated Vacutainer tubes. Ficoll-Paque density-gradient centrifugation was used to isolate PBMCs, with at least 7 million obtained per sample. Total RNA, at least 5 micrograms per sample, was extracted from PBMCs with Trizol reagent. The percentages of naive CD45RAhigh/CD27high T cells were determined by flow cytometry on a PBMC aliquot from every donor. Library creation used 5' RACE. For sequencing, an Illumina HiSeq 2500 was employed. The second PCR ran for roughly 6 to 11 cycles and used a J-beta primer mix along with a sample-barcoded 5' primer. A template-switch 5' adaptor carrying 12 random nucleotides introduced a unique molecular identifier onto each TCR beta cDNA molecule. At least 2.5 million CDR3-containing paired-end reads were obtained from each sample. All of the RNA was converted into first-strand cDNA using the Mint cDNA synthesis kit, with a TRBC-specific oligonucleotide serving as the primer. Following uracil-DNA glycosylase treatment, a first 18-cycle PCR with universal primers M1SS and BC2_uni_R was performed on all cDNA. The authors' analysis ran thus. Each sample was normalized by randomly selecting 1 million high-quality reads, each carrying a distinct molecular identifier. Reads with shared molecular identifiers were discarded instead of being binned into consensus sequences. CDR3 identification, clonotype clustering and error correction used MiTCR with a Q25 quality threshold and the strictest error-elimination algorithm. A nonparametric unseen species model with Euler transformation was used to estimate lower-bound total TCR beta diversity. The public reads were reanalyzed by TCRdb: fastp trimming at Q25, MiXCR alignment, in-frame beta chains only. Rows are unified per CDR3 protein, each entry keeping the most common DNA and genes. The V and J calls were determined by TCRdb, not by the authors. The sample data list more than 800,000 distinct CDR3 sequences, and more than 25% of these were observed just once. The ten largest clones add up to roughly 17% of the sample.

Comments on this clonotype: The antigen this receptor binds is unknown. Per-base quality was not reported, and no clone a single base away is much larger than it.

This receptor was identified in a woman of 80 years or more in good health. In this chain, TRBV12-3 or TRBV12-4 is recombined with TRBJ2-2; TRBD2 agrees with 9 junctional bases. The specimen sequenced was blood. The DNA reads as follows: TGTGCCAGCAGTTTGGATAGCGGGAGATCAGGGGAGCTGTTTTTT. Its coded protein is CASSLDSGRSGELFF.